This TCR beta chain emerged from a study of control samples from healthy donors and cancer patients. Only in-frame clones appear in the TCRdb table, and some are missing; sequencing was by immunoSEQ multiplex PCR. The sample has approximately 53,000 clones; 80% to 95% are singletons. V lost 7 bases and J 11 bases, leaving 11 bases between the germline ends. Per the germline V gene, CDR1 is MNHEY and CDR2 is SVGAGI. This CDR3 has 11 amino acids. This TCR derives from a man aged 25 to 45 with colorectal cancer. Sequencing was performed on PBMCs. The chain carries TRBV6-5 and TRBJ2-2; tentative D call: TRBD1 (5 bases). This chain's CDR3 is CASKYRRELFF. CDR3 bases: TGTGCCAGCAAGTACAGGCGTGAGCTGTTTTTT.